The TCR beta chain under discussion was sequenced for a study of cytomegalovirus exposure and HLA in healthy donors. Broader study findings: The finding came from a later analysis; first-cohort TCR clusters tended to co-occur in the approximately 120 validation repertoires.

The CDR3 extends over 15 amino acids. Germline CDR1 SGHTA, CDR2 FQGTGA. Trimming took 2 bases from V and 6 from J, leaving 14 bases between them. The donors were members of the validation cohort comprising some 130 subjects, separate from the roughly 640-subject first cohort. This clone was recorded only once. Its antigen is unknown. The repertoire was sequenced with immunoSEQ multiplex PCR; TCRdb's copy has only in-frame clones and lacks some. The data show about 150,000 clones, nearly 90% seen once. V usage is TRBV7-3 and J usage is TRBJ2-1, with D hard to call. Sequencing input: PBMCs. The clonotype was recovered from a woman younger than 35 in good health and CMV-seropositive. CDR3 sequence: CASSLVRVPPNEQFF. In nucleotides, the CDR3 is TGTGCCAGCAGCTTAGTCCGGGTCCCGCCCAATGAGCAGTTCTTC.